These 27 T cell receptor beta chains share one sample of origin, sequenced in a study of cytomegalovirus exposure and HLA in healthy donors. The assay was immunoSEQ multiplex PCR, and TCRdb's table has in-frame clones only and misses some. The data contain approximately 120,000 clones, approximately 92% of them singletons. The sequencing sample was made of PBMCs. The source is a woman between 18 and 29 years old in good health and CMV-seronegative.

V gene TRBV13 combines with J gene TRBJ2-1; a weak D match, TRBD1 (6 bases). The CDR3 is made up of 15 amino acids. Trimming removed 5 bases at V and 0 bases at J, with 11 bases between. CDR1 PRHDT and CDR2 FYEKMQ come from the germline V gene (reference sequence). CDR3 protein: CASSPTGTSYNEQFF. In DNA, the CDR3 is TGTGCCAGCAGCCCCACAGGGACCTCCTACAATGAGCAGTTCTTC. Using reference TRBV13 and TRBJ2-1 for the parts outside the CDR3, the full variable domain is AAGVIQSPRHLIKEKRETATLKCYPIPRHDTVYWYQQGPGQDPQFLISFYEKMQSDKGSIPDRFSAQQFSDYHSELNMSSLELGDSALYFCASSPTGTSYNEQFFGPGTRLTVL.

This clone was detected once. The V and J genes are TRBV11-3 and TRBJ2-1, with 7 bases fitting TRBD2. The V segment lost 5 bases and the J segment 9 bases; nucleotides outside the gene matches: 7. CDR1 and CDR2 (germline): SGHNT, YENEEA. The CDR3 has 13 amino acids. This CDR3 is CASSTGLVTEQFF. For the CDR3, the DNA is TGTGCCAGCAGCACAGGACTAGTAACTGAGCAGTTCTTC. The entire variable domain, with the rest obtained from reference TRBV11-3 and TRBJ2-1, is as follows: EAGVVQSPRYKIIEKKQPVAFWCNPISGHNTLYWYLQNLGQGPELLIRYENEEAVDDSQLPKDRFSAERLKGVDSTLKIQPAELGDSAVYLCASSTGLVTEQFFGPGTRLTVL.

This clone was counted a single time. This chain connects TRBV30 to TRBJ2-3; no clear D gene. V lost 2 bases and J 5 bases, leaving 5 bases between the germline ends. Per the germline V gene, CDR1 is GTSNPN and CDR2 is SVGIG (reference sequence). CDR3 size: 11 residues. CDR3 in DNA: TGTGCCTGGAGTTATCTAGATACGCAGTATTTT. Translation gives CAWSYLDTQYF.

The chain carries TRBV6-5 and TRBJ1-1; the match to TRBD1 covers 7 bases. This CDR3 is 13 amino acids long. Germline lookup yields CDR1 MNHEY and CDR2 SVGAGI. Trimming cost V 7 bases and J 8 bases; bases outside gene matches: 10. This chain's CDR3 is CASTPRGAMEAFF. The DNA of the CDR3 is TGTGCCAGCACCCCCAGGGGGGCAATGGAAGCTTTCTTT.

This clone appeared once. V gene TRBV27 combines with J gene TRBJ1-1; 9 nucleotides match TRBD1. CDR3 length equals 15 residues. CDR1 is MNHEY, CDR2 SMNVEV, per germline (reference sequence). V trimming: 6 bases; J trimming: 4 bases; junction bases outside the gene matches: 9. The CDR3 DNA sequence: TGTGCCAGCAGAAATGGGACAGGGACGAGCACTGAAGCTTTCTTT. Translated, it gives CASRNGTGTSTEAFF.

This sequence joins TRBV30 and TRBJ2-1, with 7 bases that match TRBD1. From germline, CDR1 is GTSNPN and CDR2 SVGIG (reference sequence). V lost 2 bases and J lost 15; bases outside the gene matches: 7. The CDR3 is made up of 11 amino acids. CDR3 in amino acids: CAWSIDRVPFF. CDR3 nucleotide sequence: TGTGCCTGGAGTATAGACAGGGTACCGTTCTTC.

The J gene is TRBJ2-2, the V gene TRBV2; 7 positions match TRBD1. The germline V gene encodes CDR1 SNHLY and CDR2 FYNNEI. The CDR3 runs to 18 residues. V lost 10 bases, J lost 0 bases, and 17 bases stayed unmatched. For the CDR3, the DNA is TGTGCCACCCAAGGGGGCTATCGGCGGGCCTCGAACACCGGGGAGCTGTTTTTT. Protein product: CATQGGYRRASNTGELFF.

In its sample, this clone was seen once. The rearrangement links TRBV4-2 to TRBJ2-1, with 11 nucleotides matching TRBD1. CDR3 length: 15 residues. After removal of 3 bases from V and 4 bases from J, the junction contained 2 bases not matched to a gene. Germline loops: CDR1 LGHNA, CDR2 YNFKEQ. The CDR3: CASSQDRGLYNEQFF. The CDR3 nucleotides read TGTGCCAGCAGCCAGGACAGGGGGCTGTACAATGAGCAGTTCTTC.

The rearrangement uses TRBV28 and TRBJ2-1, with a tentative D call TRBD1 (6 bases). The ends were cut back, 2 bases at V and 2 bases at J, with 22 bases in the middle. This CDR3 spans 19 amino acids. Germline V gene data show CDR1 as MDHEN and CDR2 as SYDVKM. The CDR3, as DNA: TGTGCCAGCAGTTTACGCGACAATCCACCGGGACAAACCTACAATGAGCAGTTCTTC. The encoded protein is CASSLRDNPPGQTYNEQFF.

The V call is TRBV7-2, the J call TRBJ2-5; no definite D call. The CDR3 contains 18 residues. V was pared by 5 bases and J by 5 bases, with 27 bases between. Germline V gene lookup returns CDR1 SGHTA and CDR2 FQGNSA. The CDR3 bases are TGTGCCAGCAGCCCAAATCTCCCCGCGCAGGATGTTAGGGAGACCCAGTACTTC. It encodes CASSPNLPAQDVRETQYF.

The CDR3 nucleotides read TGTGCCAGCTCACCAGAGGGACAGACCTATGGCTACACCTTC. This translates into CASSPEGQTYGYTF. This chain uses TRBV18 with TRBJ1-2; 7 bases align to TRBD1. Germline CDR1 is KGHSH and CDR2 is LQKENI. Germline trimming cut 2 bases from V and 4 bases from J; bases unmatched to any gene: 4. The CDR3 is 14 residues long.

The rearrangement joins TRBV30 to TRBJ2-7, with 7 bases aligning to TRBD1. Germline V gives CDR1 GTSNPN, CDR2 SVGIG (reference sequence). This CDR3 is built from 14 residues. V lost 4 bases, J lost 2 bases, and 8 bases stayed unmatched. The CDR3 nucleotides read TGTGCCTGGACTCCTAAGGACAGGCCCTACGAGCAGTACTTC. Amino acid sequence: CAWTPKDRPYEQYF.

The table lists this clone with a count of one. The chain employs TRBV6-5 and TRBJ2-1; the D gene is possibly TRBD2 (6 bases). Trimming shortened V by 7 bases and J by 3 bases, and 10 bases separated the two germline ends. There are 13 residues in the CDR3. Germline V gives CDR1 MNHEY, CDR2 SVGAGI. The CDR3 loop is CASISSVYNEQFF. In DNA, the CDR3 is TGTGCCAGCATTTCTAGCGTCTACAATGAGCAGTTCTTC.

A single count supports this clone. This chain links TRBV28 with TRBJ2-1; no reliable D call. Germline CDR1 is MDHEN and CDR2 is SYDVKM. V was pared by 5 bases and J by 3 bases, with 5 bases between. This CDR3 spans 12 amino acids. CDR3 nucleotide sequence: TGTGCCAGCAGTCCCGGCTACAATGAGCAGTTCTTC. Translation: CASSPGYNEQFF. The complete variable domain, with remaining parts taken from reference TRBV28 and TRBJ2-1, reads DVKVTQSSRYLVKRTGEKVFLECVQDMDHENMFWYRQDPGLGLRLIYFSYDVKMKEKGDIPEGYSVSREKKERFSLILESASTNQTSMYLCASSPGYNEQFFGPGTRLTVL.

The chain joins TRBV5-6 to TRBJ2-5; 7 nucleotides agree with TRBD1. The CDR3 runs 14 residues. Trimming took 4 bases from V and 4 from J; bases not matched to a gene: 7. The germline V gene encodes CDR1 SGHDT and CDR2 YYEEEE. The CDR3 DNA sequence: TGTGCCAGCAGCGTCCGGGACAGTGGAGAGACCCAGTACTTC. Its protein is CASSVRDSGETQYF.

The rearrangement joins TRBV27 to TRBJ2-5; no definite D call. Trimming shortened V by 1 base and J by 1 base, and 13 bases separated the two germline ends. This CDR3 is 16 amino acids long. Germline V gene data show CDR1 as MNHEY and CDR2 as SMNVEV (reference sequence). The CDR3 spells CASSLYVQSSQETQYF. The DNA for the CDR3 is TGTGCCAGCAGTTTATACGTACAATCCTCCCAAGAGACCCAGTACTTC.

The V gene is TRBV30, the J gene TRBJ1-2, with D hard to call. V was cut by 4 bases and J by 6 bases, with 21 bases left in between. The CDR3 runs 15 residues. Germline-derived CDR1 and CDR2 are GTSNPN and SVGIG (reference sequence). DNA for the CDR3: TGTGCCTGGAATAGTGTCAGCCGGAGGCAGAATGGCTACACCTTC. Residues: CAWNSVSRRQNGYTF.

This clone was counted a single time. The chain combines TRBV30 with TRBJ1-2; TRBD1 aligns across 8 bases. The CDR3 length is 15 residues. Trimming at V came to 2 bases and at J to 5 bases, leaving 10 bases not matched to a gene. Germline CDR1 and CDR2: GTSNPN and SVGIG (reference sequence). CDR3 protein: CAWSLPTGGGYGYTF. In nucleotides, the CDR3 is TGTGCCTGGAGTCTTCCTACAGGGGGAGGATATGGCTACACCTTC.

This sequence joins TRBV10-1 and TRBJ2-1; possibly TRBD2 for D (5 bases). The CDR3 loop spans 15 amino acids. The ends were cut back, 3 bases at V and 5 bases at J, with 14 bases in the middle. CDR1 and CDR2 from the germline V gene are WNHNN and SYGVQD (reference sequence). Here the CDR3 reads CASSDSSQQHNEQFF. The CDR3 DNA follows: TGCGCCAGCAGTGATTCTAGCCAACAACACAATGAGCAGTTCTTC.

The J gene is TRBJ2-5, the V gene TRBV4-1; tentatively, D is TRBD1 (6 bases). Germline CDR1 is MGHRA and CDR2 is YSYEKL. The ends were cut back, 0 bases at V and 5 bases at J, with 16 bases in the middle. The CDR3 is made up of 16 amino acids. The DNA for the CDR3 is TGCGCCAGCAGCCAAGAAGCAGGACCCCAGGGGGAGACCCAGTACTTC. It encodes CASSQEAGPQGETQYF.

The V call is TRBV29-1, the J call TRBJ2-3; 8 nucleotides match TRBD1. Germline lookup yields CDR1 SQVTM and CDR2 ANQGSEA. The CDR3 loop spans 14 amino acids. V was pared by 6 bases and J by 5 bases, with 10 bases of the junction left unmatched. The CDR3: CSVIAGGAGDTQYF. DNA of the CDR3: TGCAGCGTGATTGCAGGGGGCGCGGGAGATACGCAGTATTTT.

The rearrangement joins TRBV27 to TRBJ1-1; D may be TRBD1 (6 bases). V lost 5 bases and J 5 bases, leaving 15 bases between the germline ends. Germline V gene lookup returns CDR1 MNHEY and CDR2 SMNVEV (reference sequence). This CDR3 spans 14 amino acids. The DNA of the CDR3 is TGTGCCAGCAGTGCAGGGGACCCAATGACTGAAGCTTTCTTT. This translates into CASSAGDPMTEAFF.

V is TRBV6-6 and J is TRBJ1-3; no clear D gene. V was cut by 0 bases and J by 1 base, with 10 bases left in between. CDR1 and CDR2 (germline): MNHNY, SVGAGI (reference sequence). This CDR3 region has 16 residues. The CDR3 sequence is CASSYSGGESGNTIYF. In DNA, the CDR3 is TGTGCCAGCAGTTACTCGGGAGGAGAATCTGGAAACACCATATATTTT.

The chain couples TRBV27 to TRBJ2-5; D might be TRBD2 (6 bases). The CDR3 sequence is 13 residues long. In germline, CDR1 is MNHEY, CDR2 SMNVEV (reference sequence). Deletions cut 6 bases from V and 3 bases from J, with 11 bases between. CDR3 sequence: CASSPRLEETQYF. As DNA, the CDR3 is TGTGCCAGCAGCCCACGACTAGAAGAGACCCAGTACTTC.

V is TRBV6-5 and J is TRBJ1-5, with unresolved D. The CDR3 sequence is 15 residues long. The germline V gene has CDR1 MNHEY and CDR2 SVGAGI. Trimming removed 6 bases from V and 0 bases from J, with 12 bases in between. The CDR3, as DNA: TGTGCCAGCAGCCCCTGGAGGACTAGCAATCAGCCCCAGCATTTT. It encodes CASSPWRTSNQPQHF.

The rearrangement links TRBV5-6 to TRBJ2-1; 8 nucleotides line up with TRBD2. Germline-derived CDR1 and CDR2 are SGHDT and YYEEEE. The V gene end was trimmed by 6 bases and the J gene end by 8 bases; junction bases not matched to a gene: 13. The CDR3 has 15 residues. CDR3 in DNA: TGTGCCAGCACCATTGAGCGGGAGATGAGGGATGAGCAGTTCTTC. The encoded protein is CASTIEREMRDEQFF.

This chain links TRBV5-1 with TRBJ1-2, with a tentative D call TRBD1 (5 bases). The CDR3 covers 14 residues. Trimming stripped 4 bases from V and 3 bases from J, with 13 bases between. CDR1 and CDR2 from the germline V gene are SGHRS and YFSETQ. CDR3: CASSPLTDDYGYTF. In DNA, the CDR3 is TGCGCCAGCAGCCCCCTGACAGACGACTATGGCTACACCTTC.